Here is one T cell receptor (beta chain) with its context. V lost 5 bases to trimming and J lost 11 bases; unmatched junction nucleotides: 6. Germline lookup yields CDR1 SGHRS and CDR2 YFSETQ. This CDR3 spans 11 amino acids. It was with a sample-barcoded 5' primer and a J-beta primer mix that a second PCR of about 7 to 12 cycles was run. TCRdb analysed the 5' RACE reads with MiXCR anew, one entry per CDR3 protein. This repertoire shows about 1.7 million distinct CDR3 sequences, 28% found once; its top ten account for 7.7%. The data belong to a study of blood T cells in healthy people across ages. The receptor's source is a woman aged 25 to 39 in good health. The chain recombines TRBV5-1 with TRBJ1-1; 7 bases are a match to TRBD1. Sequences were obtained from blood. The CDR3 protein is CASSSTGAAFF. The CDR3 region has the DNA TGCGCCAGCAGTTCCACAGGGGCGGCTTTCTTT.